The entry that follows covers one TCR beta chain sequence. This PCR relied on a set of 60 Vbeta primers and 13 Jbeta primers. Clones were read by immunoSEQ multiplex PCR, and TCRdb kept only the in-frame ones, dropping some. The sample has 100,000 or so clones, approximately 76% seen once. The entry originates in a study of cytomegalovirus exposure and HLA in healthy donors. Germline V gene data show CDR1 as SGDLS and CDR2 as YYNGEE. The CDR3 sequence is 14 residues long. Between the trimmed V and J ends, which lost 0 bases and 5 bases, there was a span of 11 bases. The source material was PBMCs. The clonotype was recovered from a man aged 30-40 years in good health and CMV-seropositive. The J gene is TRBJ2-5, the V gene TRBV9, with D maybe TRBD1 (5 bases). The CDR3 region has the DNA TGTGCCAGCAGCGTAGGGTTAGCAGGGGAGACCCAGTACTTC. This sequence encodes CASSVGLAGETQYF.